These T cell receptor beta chains were read from a single sample in a study of blood T cell repertoires in COVID-19. TCRdb's copy holds only in-frame clones and misses some; the assay was immunoSEQ multiplex PCR. The sample yields around 130,000 clones, over 75% seen once. Material: peripheral blood. Every receptor here comes from a man aged 50 to 60 with acute or convalescent COVID-19. Both conserved end residues are part of each CDR3. D genes are given only for firm matches. The size of a clone is reported for some rows only, either as once, few or many, or as a class for expanded clones.

abundance: .; v_gene: TRBV9; j_gene: TRBJ2-5; d_gene: .; CDR3aa: CASSVGPSRETQYF; CDR3nt: TGTGCCAGCAGCGTAGGTCCTAGCCGGGAGACCCAGTACTTC
abundance: .; v_gene: TRBV29-1; j_gene: TRBJ2-7; d_gene: .; CDR3aa: CSVEDRGAYEQYF; CDR3nt: TGCAGCGTTGAAGACAGGGGTGCCTACGAGCAGTACTTC
abundance: .; v_gene: TRBV7-9; j_gene: TRBJ2-7; d_gene: TRBD2; CDR3aa: CASSPKAGLAGYEQYF; CDR3nt: TGTGCCAGCAGCCCTAAAGCAGGACTAGCGGGATACGAGCAGTACTTC
abundance: few; v_gene: TRBV27; j_gene: TRBJ1-4; d_gene: .; CDR3aa: CASSLSSSGAIPNEKLFF; CDR3nt: TGTGCCAGCAGTTTATCGAGCTCAGGGGCAATCCCTAATGAAAAACTGTTTTTT
abundance: .; v_gene: TRBV19; j_gene: TRBJ1-1; d_gene: TRBD1; CDR3aa: CASSTARQGAFLNTEAFF; CDR3nt: TGTGCCAGTAGTACCGCCAGACAGGGGGCATTCCTGAACACTGAAGCTTTCTTT
abundance: once; v_gene: TRBV6-5; j_gene: TRBJ1-5; d_gene: TRBD1; CDR3aa: CASSSDRGDNQPQHF; CDR3nt: TGTGCCAGCAGTTCGGACAGGGGTGACAATCAGCCCCAGCATTTT
abundance: .; v_gene: TRBV19; j_gene: TRBJ1-5; d_gene: TRBD1; CDR3aa: CASTRTGNNQPQHF; CDR3nt: TGTGCCAGCACCCGGACAGGGAACAATCAGCCCCAGCATTTT
abundance: .; v_gene: TRBV27; j_gene: TRBJ1-2; d_gene: TRBD1; CDR3aa: CASRHRGGYGYTF; CDR3nt: TGTGCCAGCAGACACAGGGGCGGCTATGGCTACACCTTC
abundance: .; v_gene: TRBV5-5; j_gene: TRBJ2-3; d_gene: .; CDR3aa: CASSFSAYSTDTQYF; CDR3nt: TGTGCCAGCAGCTTCAGTGCTTATAGCACAGATACGCAGTATTTT
abundance: .; v_gene: TRBV28; j_gene: TRBJ2-2; d_gene: TRBD2; CDR3aa: CASRSAGLAGSRGGELFF; CDR3nt: TGTGCCAGCAGGTCGGCTGGTTTAGCGGGGAGTAGAGGCGGGGAGCTGTTTTTT
abundance: .; v_gene: TRBV29-1; j_gene: TRBJ1-2; d_gene: .; CDR3aa: CSVCNLTTVYGYTF; CDR3nt: TGCAGCGTTTGTAATCTCACGACAGTATATGGCTACACCTTC